This T cell receptor beta chain came from a study of cytomegalovirus exposure and HLA in healthy donors. The CDR3 spans 14 residues. Trimming at V came to 1 base and at J to 5 bases, leaving 1 base not matched to a gene. In germline, CDR1 is SEHNR, CDR2 FQNEAQ (reference sequence). Primers for the PCR totalled 60 Vbeta and 13 Jbeta. TCRdb's copy holds only in-frame clones and misses some; the assay was immunoSEQ multiplex PCR. The sample yields roughly 100,000 clones, around three quarters seen once. The chain combines TRBV7-9 with TRBJ2-5; 10 bases are a match to TRBD1. The sequenced material came from PBMCs. The sequence came from a woman aged 18-29 years in good health and CMV-seropositive. CDR3 residues: CASSLVGQGETQYF. The CDR3 nucleotides read TGTGCCAGCAGCTTAGTGGGACAGGGGGAGACCCAGTACTTC.